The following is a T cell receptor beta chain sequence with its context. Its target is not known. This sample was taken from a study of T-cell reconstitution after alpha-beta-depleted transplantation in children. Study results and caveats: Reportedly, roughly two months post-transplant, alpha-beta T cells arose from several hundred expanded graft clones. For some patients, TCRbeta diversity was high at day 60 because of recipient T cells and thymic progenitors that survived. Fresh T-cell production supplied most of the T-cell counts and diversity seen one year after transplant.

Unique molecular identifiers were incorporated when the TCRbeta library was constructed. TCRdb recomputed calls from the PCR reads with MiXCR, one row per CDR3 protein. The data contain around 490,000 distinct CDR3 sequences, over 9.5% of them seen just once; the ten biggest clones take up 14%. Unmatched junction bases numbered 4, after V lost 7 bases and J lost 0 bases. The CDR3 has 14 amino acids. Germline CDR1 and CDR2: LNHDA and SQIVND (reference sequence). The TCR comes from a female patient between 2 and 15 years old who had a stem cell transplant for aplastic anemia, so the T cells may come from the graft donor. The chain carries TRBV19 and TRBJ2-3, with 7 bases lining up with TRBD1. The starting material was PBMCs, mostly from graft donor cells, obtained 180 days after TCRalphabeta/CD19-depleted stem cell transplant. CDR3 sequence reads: CASTDRSSTDTQYF. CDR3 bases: TGTGCCAGTACGGACAGGTCTAGCACAGATACGCAGTATTTT.